The 21 T cell receptor beta chains given below trace back to one sample, sequenced in a study of T cell responses to AZD1222 COVID-19 vaccine. This table comes from immunoSEQ multiplex PCR, and its TCRdb copy is limited to in-frame clones, with some not included. The top ten hold about 3.3% of the sample, which has about 100,000 clones, roughly 84% seen once. The sample was peripheral blood, taken on day 0 of AZD1222 vaccination. These receptor sequences come from an adult in good health.

This chain joins TRBV5-1 and TRBJ1-5, with D unclear. The germline V gene encodes CDR1 SGHRS and CDR2 YFSETQ. CDR3 length equals 14 residues. V lost 0 bases, J lost 3 bases, and 7 bases lay in between. The CDR3 sequence: CASSLGVPNQPQHF. CDR3 coding DNA: TGCGCCAGCAGCTTGGGGGTCCCCAATCAGCCCCAGCATTTT.

The V gene is TRBV7-8, the J gene TRBJ1-3; D remains ambiguous. In germline, CDR1 is SGHVS, CDR2 FQNEAQ. Trimming removed 0 bases at V and 4 bases at J, with 10 bases between. This CDR3 region has 15 residues. The CDR3 coding sequence is TGTGCCAGCAGCTTAGCTAGGGTGGGAGGAAACACCATATATTTT. This encodes CASSLARVGGNTIYF.

This rearrangement joins TRBV11-2 to TRBJ2-5, with 8 bases matching TRBD1. V trimming: 0 bases; J trimming: 4 bases; junction bases outside the gene matches: 4. This CDR3 has 15 residues. Germline V gene lookup returns CDR1 SGHAT and CDR2 FQNNGV. CDR3 loop: CASSLETGGRETQYF. CDR3 nucleotides: TGTGCCAGCAGCTTAGAAACAGGGGGAAGAGAGACCCAGTACTTC.

In this sample, this clone turned up a few times. The V gene is TRBV11-2, the J gene TRBJ1-1, with unresolved D. The CDR3 runs 14 residues. Looked up from germline, CDR1 is SGHAT and CDR2 is FQNNGV. Trimming removed 5 bases from V and 4 bases from J, with 14 bases in between. The CDR3 loop is CASSPSHKGTEAFF. CDR3 in DNA: TGTGCCAGCAGCCCCTCACATAAAGGCACTGAAGCTTTCTTT.

V usage is TRBV12-3 or TRBV12-4 and J usage is TRBJ1-1; no clear D. The V and J ends lost 3 bases and 1 base respectively, with 6 bases between them. The CDR3 is made up of 13 amino acids. The CDR3 nucleotides are TGTGCCAGCAGTTTCCATGGGAACACTGAAGCTTTCTTT. Its translation is CASSFHGNTEAFF.

This chain uses TRBV3-1 (or the pseudogene TRBV3-2) with TRBJ1-3; the D is unclear. This CDR3 spans 16 amino acids. Trimming left V 3 bases short and J 2 bases short, with 14 bases between. Germline-derived CDR1 and CDR2 are LGHDT and YNNKEL (reference sequence). In DNA, the CDR3 is TGTGCCAGCAGCCAGGCCTTTGAGGGCACTGGAAACACCATATATTTT. It translates to CASSQAFEGTGNTIYF.

The chain uses TRBV6-1 and TRBJ2-4; 8 bases line up with TRBD1. After removal of 3 bases from V and 3 bases from J, the junction contained 4 bases not matched to a gene. Germline assignment: CDR1 MNHNS and CDR2 SASEGT. There are 15 residues in the CDR3. The CDR3 reads CASSDLQGGKNIQYF. The CDR3 DNA reads TGTGCCAGCAGTGACCTACAGGGGGGCAAAAACATTCAGTACTTC.

The chain has TRBV27 and TRBJ2-3; the match to TRBD2 covers 15 bases. Trimming removed 5 bases from V and 3 bases from J; junction bases left unmatched: 9. The CDR3 is 18 residues long. Per germline, CDR1 MNHEY and CDR2 SMNVEV (reference sequence). This CDR3 is CASSRRTSGGAMTDTQYF. The CDR3, as DNA: TGTGCCAGCAGTCGCCGGACTAGCGGGGGGGCCATGACAGATACGCAGTATTTT.

The chain links TRBV4-1 to TRBJ1-2; the D is unclear. This CDR3 comprises 14 residues. V lost 0 bases to trimming and J lost 8 bases, with 13 bases between them. Germline assignment: CDR1 MGHRA and CDR2 YSYEKL. The CDR3, as DNA: TGCGCCAGCAGCCAAGACCTGGCCCCGGCAGGCTACACCTTC. Residues: CASSQDLAPAGYTF.

In DNA form, the CDR3 reads TGTGCCAGCAGCTTTTGGGGAGTCGACAGTTTTGCTAGCACAGATACGCAGTATTTT. As protein: CASSFWGVDSFASTDTQYF. This sequence joins TRBV7-2 and TRBJ2-3, with D tentatively TRBD1 or TRBD2 (5 bases each). The germline CDR1 and CDR2 sequences are SGHTA and FQGNSA. CDR3 size: 19 residues. V lost 3 bases and J lost 0, with 22 bases in between. The full variable domain, in which reference TRBV7-2 and TRBJ2-3 provide the parts outside the CDR3, is GAGVSQSPSNKVTEKGKDVELRCDPISGHTALYWYRQSLGQGLEFLIYFQGNSAPDKSGLPSDRFSAERTGGSVSTLTIQRTQQEDSAVYLCASSFWGVDSFASTDTQYFGPGTRLTVL.

V and J are TRBV10-1 and TRBJ2-7; the match to TRBD2 covers 7 bases. Trimming cost V 0 bases and J 3 bases; bases outside gene matches: 11. Germline V gene data show CDR1 as WNHNN and CDR2 as SYGVQD (reference sequence). CDR3 size: 17 residues. The CDR3 protein is CASSESSGAGPHYEQYF. DNA for the CDR3: TGCGCCAGCAGTGAGTCGAGCGGGGCAGGACCACACTACGAGCAGTACTTC.

This clone is a singleton in its sample. J is TRBJ1-2 and V is TRBV18; tentative D call: TRBD1 (6 bases). The CDR3 consists of 14 residues. CDR1 and CDR2 from the germline V gene are KGHSH and LQKENI. Trimming removed 2 bases from V and 5 bases from J, with 12 bases in between. CDR3 coding DNA: TGTGCCAGCTCACCAAGGACAGACCCGTATGGCTACACCTTC. Translation gives CASSPRTDPYGYTF.

The chain employs TRBV6-5 and TRBJ2-5, with a tentative D call TRBD1 (5 bases). This CDR3 has 15 amino acids. Looked up from germline, CDR1 is MNHEY and CDR2 is SVGAGI. V was cut by 6 bases and J by 5 bases, with 19 bases left in between. CDR3 DNA sequence: TGTGCCAGCAGCCCCACCCCAGGGTTGGAGGAGACCCAGTACTTC. Translation: CASSPTPGLEETQYF.

This clone was detected only once. The chain joins TRBV10-3 to TRBJ1-5; 7 positions match TRBD1. The J segment lost 3 bases and the V segment lost 5 bases, leaving 7 bases of the junction unmatched. CDR1 and CDR2 (germline): ENHRY, SYGVKD. This CDR3 contains 15 residues. CDR3: CAISSQGENNQPQHF. In nucleotides, the CDR3 is TGTGCCATCAGTTCTCAGGGGGAAAACAATCAGCCCCAGCATTTT.

This chain uses TRBV6-6 with TRBJ1-5; a possible D gene is TRBD1 (5 bases). The CDR3 runs 16 residues. Germline V gene data show CDR1 as MNHNY and CDR2 as SVGAGI (reference sequence). V was trimmed by 6 bases and J by 4 bases, leaving 19 bases between them. The CDR3 here is CASSPISDTSNQPQHF. CDR3 sequence (DNA): TGTGCCAGCAGCCCCATTTCGGACACCTCAAATCAGCCCCAGCATTTT.

This chain uses TRBV6-5 with TRBJ1-6; D not certain. Germline values: CDR1 MNHEY, CDR2 SVGAGI. The CDR3 length is 16 residues. V gave up 3 bases and J gave up 0 bases, with 9 bases separating them. CDR3 amino acids: CASSYRSDSYNSPLHF. CDR3 nucleotides: TGTGCCAGCAGTTATCGAAGTGACTCCTATAATTCACCCCTCCACTTT.

This chain uses TRBV11-2 with TRBJ1-4; 8 nucleotides line up with TRBD1. The CDR3 is made up of 14 amino acids. Looked up from germline, CDR1 is SGHAT and CDR2 is FQNNGV. V dropped 5 bases and J dropped 10; count of bases not matched to a gene: 9. The CDR3 DNA is TGTGCCAGCAGCACGGACAGGGAGTTGATAAAACTGTTTTTT. Amino acid sequence: CASSTDRELIKLFF.

The chain uses TRBV5-1 and TRBJ1-3, with 7 positions matching TRBD1. Germline CDR1 reads SGHRS; CDR2 reads YFSETQ. The length of the CDR3 is 16 residues. The V segment lost 0 bases and the J segment 0 bases; nucleotides outside the gene matches: 3. The CDR3 coding sequence is TGCGCCAGCAGCTTGGGGACAGGAGTCTCTGGAAACACCATATATTTT. Protein product: CASSLGTGVSGNTIYF.

Written as DNA, the CDR3 is TGTGCCAGCAGCCAAGGGGACAATCTCTATAATTCACCCCTCCACTTT. This gives the protein CASSQGDNLYNSPLHF. The gene calls are TRBV4-2 and TRBJ1-6, with D maybe TRBD1 (6 bases). Trimming stripped 1 base from V and 3 bases from J, with 10 bases between. Germline V gives CDR1 LGHNA, CDR2 YNFKEQ. This CDR3 has 16 amino acids.

The chain recombines TRBV7-2 with TRBJ2-1, with D possibly called TRBD1 or TRBD2 (6 bases each). Germline V gene lookup returns CDR1 SGHTA and CDR2 FQGNSA. This CDR3 comprises 15 residues. Trimming took off 5 bases at V and 0 bases at J, with 11 bases between the two ends. CDR3: CASSPGALSYNEQFF. In DNA, the CDR3 is TGTGCCAGCAGCCCGGGGGCCCTCTCCTACAATGAGCAGTTCTTC.

The rearrangement uses TRBV18 and TRBJ2-7; D unclear. Germline values: CDR1 KGHSH, CDR2 LQKENI. The CDR3 is made up of 14 amino acids. With 6 bases removed from V and 2 bases from J, the gap between germline ends came to 14 bases. The CDR3 DNA is TGTGCCAGCTCTAAGGGTAGCCCCACCTACGAGCAGTACTTC. Translated: CASSKGSPTYEQYF.